This entry concerns a single TCR beta chain. Antigen specificity is unknown. These data originate in a study of shared clonotypes between healthy human individuals. Study-level findings and limits: Depth of sequencing was expected to influence donor clonotype sharing.

Donors were healthy HIV-negative adults without recent acute infections or vaccinations. As originally analysed: Junction-only immunoSEQ data arrived without quality scores, meaning filtering differed. The repertoire was sequenced with immunoSEQ multiplex PCR; TCRdb's copy has only in-frame clones and lacks some. Clonal size and the V and J genes are those of that table, whereas D and trimming came from the DNA. Of 450,000 to 500,000 clones in the sample, roughly four fifths are singletons; the top ten hold about an eighth. V shed 0 bases and J 0 bases; nucleotides not matched to a gene: 10. The CDR3 has 18 amino acids. Germline CDR1 reads SGDLS; CDR2 reads YYNGEE.

Sequences were obtained from PBMCs. The chain is built from TRBV9 and TRBJ2-3; 7 bases are a match to TRBD2. The TCR comes from a woman aged 40 to 55 in good health. Some clones in this sample may be carry-over from other donors' samples. The CDR3 nucleotides read TGTGCCAGCAGCGTAGGGAGGGGTAGCGGGTCTAGCACAGATACGCAGTATTTT. Translated: CASSVGRGSGSSTDTQYF.